The clone carrying this T cell receptor beta chain appeared once. Its target is not known. The sample originates from a study of OX40 agonist ivuxolimab in advanced cancers. Whole-study context: Previous treatment with anti-PD-1, anti-PD-L1 or anti-CTLA-4 therapy was allowed; about 44% had received some.

Trimming took 6 bases from V and 2 from J, leaving 8 bases between them. The germline V gene encodes CDR1 LGHNT and CDR2 FRNRAP. The CDR3 contains 13 residues. Here immunoSEQ multiplex PCR was the method, and the copy in TCRdb shows in-frame clones only, minus some. The data hold 60,000 or so clones, with roughly 84% observed a single time. General study findings and limits: Partly responding patients at 0.1-3.0 mg/kg showed some of the smallest clonal expansion. On average, CD8+ T cells showed a greater number of expanded clones than CD4+.

The sample in question was CD4+ or CD8+ T cells sorted from blood, obtained in a trial of the OX40 agonist ivuxolimab. The chain employs TRBV12-5 and TRBJ1-5; D might be TRBD1 (6 bases). This receptor was taken from an adult with an advanced solid tumor such as melanoma, head and neck, liver or kidney cancer. The CDR3 protein is CASGWTGNQPQHF. Here the CDR3 DNA reads TGTGCTAGTGGGTGGACAGGCAATCAGCCCCAGCATTTT.